Listed below are T cell receptor beta chains from one sample, sequenced in a study of technical replicates of blood from four donors. This table comes from immunoSEQ multiplex PCR, and its TCRdb copy is limited to in-frame clones, with some not included. The sample records tens of thousands of clones, roughly 86% being singletons. The specimen was PBMCs. The receptor source for this set is a human donor in good health. Some clones in this sample may be carry-over from other donors' samples. The conserved cysteine and the conserved F or W are not part of the CDR3 here. Clone sizes are given selectively: once, few, many, or a class where the clone is expanded.

J gene	V gene	clone size	CDR3 protein
TRBJ2-7	TRBV20-1	-	SAPLGYEQY
TRBJ2-7	TRBV6-1	-	ASSVPGTATYEQY
TRBJ2-5	TRBV9	once	ASSVAGAGETQY
TRBJ2-7	TRBV9	-	ASSSTPTNPFEQY
TRBJ2-5	TRBV9	-	ASSVDSYQETQY
TRBJ2-1	TRBV7-6	-	ASSLLANEQF
TRBJ2-1	TRBV7-9	-	ASSDYGGSYNEQF
TRBJ1-5	TRBV9	-	ASSGSGGGNQPQH
TRBJ2-5	TRBV6-6	-	ASYRLGQETQY
TRBJ1-2	TRBV10-3	-	AISSGTGEGYT
TRBJ2-3	TRBV13	-	ASRQAGDPSLDTQY
TRBJ1-4	TRBV5-6	-	ASSPYRSTTNEKLF
TRBJ2-7	TRBV5-6	-	ASSLVPTGGEQY
TRBJ2-7	TRBV15	once	ATSRDGSRREQY
TRBJ2-2	TRBV6-5	-	ASMTGGSGELF
TRBJ1-2	TRBV7-3	-	ASSPGTGGRAYGYT
TRBJ2-1	TRBV2	-	ASSSGNSYNEQF